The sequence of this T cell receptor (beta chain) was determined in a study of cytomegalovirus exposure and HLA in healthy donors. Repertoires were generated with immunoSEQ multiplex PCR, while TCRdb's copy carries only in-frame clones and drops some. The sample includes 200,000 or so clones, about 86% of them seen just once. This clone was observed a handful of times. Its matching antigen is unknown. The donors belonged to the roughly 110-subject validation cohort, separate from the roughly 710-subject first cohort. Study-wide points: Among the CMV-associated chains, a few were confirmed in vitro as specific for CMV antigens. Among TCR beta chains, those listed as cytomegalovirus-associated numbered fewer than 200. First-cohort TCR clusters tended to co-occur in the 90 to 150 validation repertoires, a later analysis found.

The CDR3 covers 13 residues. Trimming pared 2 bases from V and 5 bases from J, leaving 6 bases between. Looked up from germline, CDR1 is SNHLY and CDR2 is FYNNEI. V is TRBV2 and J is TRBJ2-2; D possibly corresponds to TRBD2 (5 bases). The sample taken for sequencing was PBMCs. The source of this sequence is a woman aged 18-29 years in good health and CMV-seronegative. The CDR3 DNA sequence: TGTGCCAGCAGTGAATGGGAGACCGGGGAGCTGTTTTTT. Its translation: CASSEWETGELFF.